This entry features one T cell receptor beta chain sequence. Germline CDR1 reads SEHNR; CDR2 reads FQNEAQ (reference sequence). Trimming took off 5 bases at V and 5 bases at J, with 18 bases between the two ends. The CDR3 extends over 16 amino acids. The data were produced by immunoSEQ multiplex PCR, yet TCRdb's version contains in-frame clones alone and is incomplete. The table shows millions of clones, with 95% occurring only once. This record comes from a study of shared clonotypes between healthy human individuals. The donor population consisted of healthy HIV-negative adults with no recent acute infections or vaccinations.

The receptor comes from a man aged 18 to 30 in good health. This chain uses TRBV7-9 with TRBJ1-4; D gene uncertain. The sequencing input was naive CD4+ T cells sorted from blood. Noted subset: CD45RA+ positively selected. CDR3 residues: CASSLDGGPVNEKLFF. CDR3 bases: TGTGCCAGCAGCCTAGACGGAGGTCCGGTAAATGAAAAACTGTTTTTT.